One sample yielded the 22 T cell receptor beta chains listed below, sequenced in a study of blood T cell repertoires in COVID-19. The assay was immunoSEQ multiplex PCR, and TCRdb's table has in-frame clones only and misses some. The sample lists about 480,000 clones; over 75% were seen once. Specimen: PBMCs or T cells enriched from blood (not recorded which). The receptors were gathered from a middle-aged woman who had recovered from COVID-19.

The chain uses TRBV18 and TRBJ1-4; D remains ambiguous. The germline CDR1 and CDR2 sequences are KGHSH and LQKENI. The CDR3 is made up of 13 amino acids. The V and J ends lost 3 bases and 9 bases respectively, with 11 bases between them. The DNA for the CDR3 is TGTGCCAGCTCACCGTCTACTCCCCAAAAACTGTTTTTT. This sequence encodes CASSPSTPQKLFF.

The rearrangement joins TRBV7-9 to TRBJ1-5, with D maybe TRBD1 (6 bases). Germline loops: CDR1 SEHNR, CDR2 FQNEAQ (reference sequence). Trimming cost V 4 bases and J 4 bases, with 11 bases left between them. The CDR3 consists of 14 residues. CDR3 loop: CASSSDSSNQPQHF. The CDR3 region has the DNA TGTGCCAGCAGCTCGGACAGTTCTAATCAGCCCCAGCATTTT.

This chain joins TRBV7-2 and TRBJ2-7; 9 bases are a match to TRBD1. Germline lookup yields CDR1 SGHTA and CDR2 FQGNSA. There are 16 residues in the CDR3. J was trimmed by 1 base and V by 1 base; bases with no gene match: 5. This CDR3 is CASSLDMTGGSYEQYF. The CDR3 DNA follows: TGTGCCAGCAGCTTAGACATGACAGGGGGGTCCTACGAGCAGTACTTC.

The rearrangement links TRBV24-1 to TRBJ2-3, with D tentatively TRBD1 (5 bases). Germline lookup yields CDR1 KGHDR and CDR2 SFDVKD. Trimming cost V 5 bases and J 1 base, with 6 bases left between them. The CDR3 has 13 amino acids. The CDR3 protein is CATSGQRTDTQYF. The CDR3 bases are TGTGCCACCAGTGGACAGCGCACAGATACGCAGTATTTT.

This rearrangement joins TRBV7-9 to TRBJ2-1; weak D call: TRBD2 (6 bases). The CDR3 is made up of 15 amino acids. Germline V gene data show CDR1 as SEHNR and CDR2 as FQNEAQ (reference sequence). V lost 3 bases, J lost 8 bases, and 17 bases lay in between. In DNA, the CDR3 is TGTGCCAGCAGCTTGGGAGGCCACCGAAGCCATGAGCAGTTCTTC. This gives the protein CASSLGGHRSHEQFF.

As DNA, the CDR3 is TGTGCCAGCAGCTTTTCGAGCTCCTACGAGCAGTACTTC. Protein: CASSFSSSYEQYF. The V and J genes are TRBV11-1 and TRBJ2-7; D is undetermined. The length of the CDR3 is 13 residues. Trimming cost V 3 bases and J 0 bases, with 6 bases left between them. Germline lookup yields CDR1 SGHAT and CDR2 FQDESV (reference sequence).

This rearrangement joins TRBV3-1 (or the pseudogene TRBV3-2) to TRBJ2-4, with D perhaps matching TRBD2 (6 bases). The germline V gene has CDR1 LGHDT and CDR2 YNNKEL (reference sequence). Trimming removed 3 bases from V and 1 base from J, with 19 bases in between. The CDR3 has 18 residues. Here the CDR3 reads CASSQRDPVAEAKNIQYF. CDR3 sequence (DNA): TGTGCCAGCAGCCAGCGGGACCCCGTCGCGGAGGCCAAAAACATTCAGTACTTC.

The CDR3, as DNA: TGTGCCAGCGAAGGGGGCGCAGGCTATGGCTACACCTTC. Encoded protein: CASEGGAGYGYTF. The chain carries TRBV7-2 and TRBJ1-2, with 7 bases lining up with TRBD1. V shed 8 bases and J 4 bases; nucleotides not matched to a gene: 7. The CDR3 loop spans 13 amino acids. Germline-derived CDR1 and CDR2 are SGHTA and FQGNSA.

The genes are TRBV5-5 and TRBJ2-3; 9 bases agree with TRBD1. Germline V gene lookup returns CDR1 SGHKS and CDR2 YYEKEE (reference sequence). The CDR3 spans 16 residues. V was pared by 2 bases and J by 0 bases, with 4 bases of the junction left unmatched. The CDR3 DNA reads TGTGCCAGCAGCTTACCACAGGGGGCTAGCACAGATACGCAGTATTTT. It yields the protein CASSLPQGASTDTQYF.

The CDR3 DNA reads as TGTGCCACCAGCAGAGATTACCAGTTTCGCTACGAGCAGTACTTC. As protein: CATSRDYQFRYEQYF. The chain recombines TRBV15 with TRBJ2-7; D is unclear. The CDR3 consists of 15 residues. The germline V gene has CDR1 LNHNV and CDR2 YYDKDF (reference sequence). Trimming removed 0 bases at V and 3 bases at J, with 12 bases between.

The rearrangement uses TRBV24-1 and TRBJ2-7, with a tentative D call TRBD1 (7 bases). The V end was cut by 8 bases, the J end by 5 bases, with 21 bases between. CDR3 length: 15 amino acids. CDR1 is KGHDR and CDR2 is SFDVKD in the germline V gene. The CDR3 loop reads CATKSGDSPSDEQYF. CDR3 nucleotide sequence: TGTGCCACCAAGTCGGGGGACAGTCCTTCAGACGAGCAGTACTTC.

CDR3 sequence: CASSLGAVLYEQYF. The CDR3, as DNA: TGTGCCAGCAGCTTAGGGGCAGTACTCTACGAGCAGTACTTC. The rearrangement links TRBV7-6 to TRBJ2-7, with no clear D. V was trimmed by 1 base and J by 3 bases, leaving 10 bases between them. Germline CDR1 and CDR2: SGHVS and FNYEAQ. This CDR3 spans 14 amino acids.

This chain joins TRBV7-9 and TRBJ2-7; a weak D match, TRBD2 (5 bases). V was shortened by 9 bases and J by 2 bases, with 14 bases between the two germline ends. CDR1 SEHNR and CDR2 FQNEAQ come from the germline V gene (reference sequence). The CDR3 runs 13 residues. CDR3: CASSPEGPYEQYF. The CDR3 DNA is TGTGCCAGTTCCCCCGAGGGCCCCTACGAGCAGTACTTC.

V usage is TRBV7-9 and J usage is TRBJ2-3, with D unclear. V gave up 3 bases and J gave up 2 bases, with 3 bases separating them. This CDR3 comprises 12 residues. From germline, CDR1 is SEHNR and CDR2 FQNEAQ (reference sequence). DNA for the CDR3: TGTGCCAGCAGCTTTATCACAGATACGCAGTATTTT. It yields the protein CASSFITDTQYF.

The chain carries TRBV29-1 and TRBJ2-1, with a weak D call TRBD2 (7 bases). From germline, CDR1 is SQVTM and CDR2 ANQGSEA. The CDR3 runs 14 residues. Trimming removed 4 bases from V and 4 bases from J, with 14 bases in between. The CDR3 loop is CSVVGGRGYNEQFF. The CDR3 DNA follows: TGCAGCGTTGTCGGGGGGCGCGGGTACAATGAGCAGTTCTTC.

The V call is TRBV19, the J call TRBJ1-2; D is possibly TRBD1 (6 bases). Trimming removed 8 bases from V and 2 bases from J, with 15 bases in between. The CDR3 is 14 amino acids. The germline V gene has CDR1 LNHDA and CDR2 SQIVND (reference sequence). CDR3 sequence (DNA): TGTGCCAGTCGAATCCCGACAGGCAACTATGGCTACACCTTC. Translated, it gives CASRIPTGNYGYTF.

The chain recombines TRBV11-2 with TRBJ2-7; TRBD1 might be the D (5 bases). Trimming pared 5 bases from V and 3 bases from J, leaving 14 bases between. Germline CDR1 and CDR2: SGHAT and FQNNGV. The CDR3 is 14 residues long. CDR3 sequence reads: CASSPQTVSYEQYF. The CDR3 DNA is TGTGCCAGCAGCCCCCAGACAGTGAGCTACGAGCAGTACTTC.

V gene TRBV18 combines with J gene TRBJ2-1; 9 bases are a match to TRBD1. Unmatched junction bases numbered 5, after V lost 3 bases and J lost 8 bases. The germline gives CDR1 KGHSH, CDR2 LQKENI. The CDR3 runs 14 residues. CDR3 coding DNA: TGTGCCAGCTCACCTGGGACAGGGAGCGATGAGCAGTTCTTC. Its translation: CASSPGTGSDEQFF.

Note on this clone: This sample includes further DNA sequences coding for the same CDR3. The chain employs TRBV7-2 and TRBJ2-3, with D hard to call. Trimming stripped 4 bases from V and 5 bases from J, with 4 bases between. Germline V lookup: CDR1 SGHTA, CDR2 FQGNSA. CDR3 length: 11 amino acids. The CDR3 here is CASSSVDTQYF. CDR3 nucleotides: TGTGCCAGCAGCTCTGTAGATACGCAGTATTTT.

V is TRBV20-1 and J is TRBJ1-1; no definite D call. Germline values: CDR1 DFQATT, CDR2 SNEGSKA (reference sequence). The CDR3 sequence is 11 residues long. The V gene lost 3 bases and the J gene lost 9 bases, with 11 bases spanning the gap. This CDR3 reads CSARGGYQAFF. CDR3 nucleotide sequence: TGCAGTGCTAGGGGCGGGTATCAAGCTTTCTTT.

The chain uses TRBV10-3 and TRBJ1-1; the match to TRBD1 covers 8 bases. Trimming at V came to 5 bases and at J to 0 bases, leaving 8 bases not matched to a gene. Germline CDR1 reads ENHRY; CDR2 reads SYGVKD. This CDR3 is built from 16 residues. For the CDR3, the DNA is TGTGCCATCAGTCCAAGGACAGGGACCATGAACACTGAAGCTTTCTTT. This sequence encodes CAISPRTGTMNTEAFF.

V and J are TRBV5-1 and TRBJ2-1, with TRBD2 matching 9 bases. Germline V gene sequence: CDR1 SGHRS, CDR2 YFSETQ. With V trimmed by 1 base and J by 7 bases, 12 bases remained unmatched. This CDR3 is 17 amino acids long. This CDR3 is CASSLFSSGTQPNEQFF. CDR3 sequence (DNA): TGCGCCAGCAGCTTGTTCTCTAGCGGGACCCAACCGAATGAGCAGTTCTTC.